The next 26 T cell receptor beta chains were all read from a single sample in a study of T-cell reconstitution after alpha-beta-depleted transplantation in children. During its preparation, the TCRbeta library received unique molecular identifiers. TCRdb itself ran the PCR reads through MiXCR, one entry per CDR3 protein. Here the sample spans about 640,000 distinct CDR3 sequences, 15% to 20% being singletons. Here the sequenced sample was PBMCs from the stem cell graft donor, taken from the stem cell graft. Receptors originate from a human donor who donated a stem cell graft to a child with acute myeloid leukemia.

This clonotype came up many times. The chain carries TRBV20-1 and TRBJ1-5; no firm D call. The germline V gene has CDR1 DFQATT and CDR2 SNEGSKA (reference sequence). The V end was cut by 0 bases, the J end by 1 base, with 7 bases between. CDR3 length equals 14 residues. CDR3 residues: CSARDPRSNQPQHF. The CDR3 DNA follows: TGCAGTGCTAGAGATCCTAGAAGCAATCAGCCCCAGCATTTT.

The table lists this clonotype with many counts. The rearrangement links TRBV7-2 to TRBJ1-5; weak D call: TRBD1 (6 bases). CDR3 size: 13 residues. Germline V gene sequence: CDR1 SGHTA, CDR2 FQGNSA. The germline V and J ends were trimmed by 5 bases and 6 bases, with 11 bases remaining between them. The chain's CDR3 is CASSPDSTQPQHF. In DNA, the CDR3 is TGTGCCAGCAGCCCGGACAGTACTCAGCCCCAGCATTTT. The whole variable domain, filled in from reference TRBV7-2 and TRBJ1-5, reads GAGVSQSPSNKVTEKGKDVELRCDPISGHTALYWYRQSLGQGLEFLIYFQGNSAPDKSGLPSDRFSAERTGGSVSTLTIQRTQQEDSAVYLCASSPDSTQPQHFGDGTRLSIL.

This clonotype was observed at least ten times. The J gene is TRBJ2-2, the V gene TRBV25-1, with no clear D. The CDR3 consists of 13 residues. Trimming took off 8 bases at V and 4 bases at J, with 11 bases between the two ends. CDR1 MGHDK and CDR2 SYGVNS come from the germline V gene. The CDR3 DNA reads as TGTGCCAGCTTGCGCAGGTCCACCGGGGAGCTGTTTTTT. Protein sequence: CASLRRSTGELFF. Full variable domain (outside the CDR3, taken from reference TRBV25-1 and TRBJ2-2): EADIYQTPRYLVIGTGKKITLECSQTMGHDKMYWYQQDPGMELHLIHYSYGVNSTEKGDLSSESTVSRIRTEHFPLTLESARPSHTSQYLCASLRRSTGELFFGEGSRLTVL.

At least ten counts were recorded for this clonotype. The rearrangement joins TRBV20-1 to TRBJ2-7; D is unresolved. Trimming shortened V by 3 bases and J by 4 bases, and 16 bases separated the two germline ends. CDR3 length equals 14 residues. Germline V gene lookup returns CDR1 DFQATT and CDR2 SNEGSKA (reference sequence). The CDR3 sequence is CSARLQGVPYEQYF. The DNA for the CDR3 is TGCAGTGCTAGGCTTCAAGGAGTCCCTTACGAGCAGTACTTC.

V gene TRBV20-1 combines with J gene TRBJ2-3; 8 bases map to TRBD2. Germline trimming cut 6 bases from V and 4 bases from J; bases unmatched to any gene: 6. Germline lookup yields CDR1 DFQATT and CDR2 SNEGSKA (reference sequence). The CDR3 is made up of 13 amino acids. CDR3 region: CSAAGGGPDTQYF. CDR3 DNA: TGCAGTGCCGCCGGGGGGGGCCCAGATACGCAGTATTTT.

The gene calls are TRBV7-2 and TRBJ2-2; D may be TRBD1 (6 bases). Germline V gene sequence: CDR1 SGHTA, CDR2 FQGNSA. This CDR3 has 15 amino acids. V shed 4 bases and J shed 4 bases, with 13 bases lying between them. The CDR3 here is CASSSGVVGTGELFF. As DNA, the CDR3 is TGTGCCAGCAGCTCAGGGGTAGTGGGCACCGGGGAGCTGTTTTTT. Filled out from reference TRBV7-2 and TRBJ2-2, the complete variable domain reads GAGVSQSPSNKVTEKGKDVELRCDPISGHTALYWYRQSLGQGLEFLIYFQGNSAPDKSGLPSDRFSAERTGGSVSTLTIQRTQQEDSAVYLCASSSGVVGTGELFFGEGSRLTVL.

This clonotype was observed at least ten times. The chain links TRBV20-1 to TRBJ2-1; D remains unclear. Germline CDR1 reads DFQATT; CDR2 reads SNEGSKA (reference sequence). CDR3 length: 12 amino acids. Trimming stripped 3 bases from V and 7 bases from J, with 10 bases between. CDR3 residues: CSASRSGNEQFF. For the CDR3, the DNA is TGCAGTGCTAGCCGAAGTGGAAATGAGCAGTTCTTC.

This clonotype was detected only a few times. The V and J genes are TRBV13 and TRBJ2-1, with D perhaps TRBD2 (6 bases). The germline V gene has CDR1 PRHDT and CDR2 FYEKMQ (reference sequence). The CDR3 contains 14 residues. The V and J ends lost 9 bases and 4 bases respectively, with 16 bases between them. Here the CDR3 reads CASNFRGSYNEQFF. The DNA for the CDR3 is TGTGCCAGTAACTTCCGGGGGTCTTACAATGAGCAGTTCTTC. Full variable domain (outside the CDR3, taken from reference TRBV13 and TRBJ2-1): AAGVIQSPRHLIKEKRETATLKCYPIPRHDTVYWYQQGPGQDPQFLISFYEKMQSDKGSIPDRFSAQQFSDYHSELNMSSLELGDSALYFCASNFRGSYNEQFFGPGTRLTVL.

This clonotype was detected a few times. The chain carries TRBV6-5 and TRBJ1-4; D might be TRBD1 (6 bases). This CDR3 spans 12 amino acids. CDR1 is MNHEY and CDR2 is SVGAGI in the germline V gene. Trimming pared 9 bases from V and 10 bases from J, leaving 15 bases between. CDR3 in amino acids: CASGRGVRKLFF. CDR3 bases: TGTGCCAGTGGGAGGGGGGTGCGAAAACTGTTTTTT.

The V and J genes are TRBV20-1 and TRBJ2-2, with 7 bases identical to TRBD1. Germline CDR1 is DFQATT and CDR2 is SNEGSKA (reference sequence). CDR3 length: 16 residues. V was clipped by 0 bases and J by 1 base; unmatched bases: 5. The CDR3 nucleotides read TGCAGTGCTAGAGATTTCCGGACAGGGAACACCGGGGAGCTGTTTTTT. Its translation is CSARDFRTGNTGELFF.

This clonotype came up many times. The chain couples TRBV20-1 to TRBJ2-5; D is uncertain. The ends were cut back, 0 bases at V and 4 bases at J, with 6 bases in the middle. The CDR3 is 12 residues long. Germline V gene data show CDR1 as DFQATT and CDR2 as SNEGSKA (reference sequence). The CDR3 loop reads CSAREAGETQYF. In DNA form, the CDR3 reads TGCAGTGCTAGAGAGGCTGGAGAGACCCAGTACTTC.

The sample holds many counts of this clonotype. This chain links TRBV29-1 with TRBJ1-1, with TRBD1 matching over 7 bases. CDR3 length equals 13 residues. V was clipped by 5 bases and J by 0 bases; unmatched bases: 3. Germline V lookup: CDR1 SQVTM, CDR2 ANQGSEA. The CDR3 nucleotides read TGCAGCGTTTTGGACAGGATGAACACTGAAGCTTTCTTT. Its translation: CSVLDRMNTEAFF.

In regard to this clonotype: A much larger clone is a single base away; this may be a read error. The CDR3 DNA is TGTGCCAGCAGTGAAGCCTCCACAGATAGGCAGTATTTT. Its translation: CASSEASTDRQYF. The rearrangement joins TRBV6-1 to TRBJ2-3; D unclear. Germline CDR1 MNHNS, CDR2 SASEGT. The CDR3 contains 13 residues.

The chain joins TRBV6-1 to TRBJ2-5; 10 bases align to TRBD2. V was clipped by 6 bases and J by 3 bases; unmatched bases: 7. Germline V gene sequence: CDR1 MNHNS, CDR2 SASEGT. The CDR3 covers 15 residues. The chain's CDR3 is CASSLGLAVKETQYF. In DNA, the CDR3 is TGTGCCAGCAGCCTTGGACTAGCGGTTAAAGAGACCCAGTACTTC.

This clonotype has ten or more counts. V gene TRBV20-1 combines with J gene TRBJ2-7; the D gene is possibly TRBD2 (7 bases). Trimming took 5 bases from V and 2 from J, leaving 19 bases between them. The germline gives CDR1 DFQATT, CDR2 SNEGSKA (reference sequence). This CDR3 contains 15 residues. The CDR3 region is CSAYGGGGATYEQYF. DNA for the CDR3: TGCAGTGCTTATGGGGGGGGCGGGGCGACCTACGAGCAGTACTTC.

The rearrangement uses TRBV28 and TRBJ2-2; D is ambiguous. This CDR3 region has 15 residues. Germline CDR1 MDHEN, CDR2 SYDVKM. V was trimmed by 7 bases and J by 7 bases, leaving 19 bases between them. The CDR3 bases are TGTGCCAGCACCGAGGCCTCGGGCTATGACGGGGAGCTGTTTTTT. Protein product: CASTEASGYDGELFF.

This clonotype was counted many times. This rearrangement joins TRBV27 to TRBJ2-1; D may correspond to TRBD1 or TRBD2 (5 bases each). Trimming stripped 5 bases from V and 2 bases from J, with 10 bases between. Germline lookup yields CDR1 MNHEY and CDR2 SMNVEV (reference sequence). This CDR3 is 14 amino acids long. CDR3 sequence: CASSAGTTYNEQFF. CDR3 coding DNA: TGTGCCAGCAGTGCCGGGACCACCTACAATGAGCAGTTCTTC.

The chain links TRBV12-3 or TRBV12-4 to TRBJ2-5; D uncertain. Trimming shortened V by 2 bases and J by 5 bases, and 12 bases separated the two germline ends. This CDR3 has 14 amino acids. CDR3 sequence reads: CASSLSGDGETQYF. For the CDR3, the DNA is TGTGCCAGCAGTTTATCCGGTGATGGGGAGACCCAGTACTTC.

This clonotype has just a few counts. CDR3 DNA sequence: TGTGCCAGCAGCGATGCATTCTCTGGGGCCAACGTCCTGACTTTC. It specifies CASSDAFSGANVLTF. The chain combines TRBV11-2 with TRBJ2-6; no definite D call. This CDR3 is built from 15 residues. Germline V gene lookup returns CDR1 SGHAT and CDR2 FQNNGV. V was clipped by 5 bases and J by 0 bases, with 8 bases between them.

The CDR3 here is CSARDLTGRNTIYF. The CDR3 coding sequence is TGCAGTGCTAGAGATTTAACAGGGAGAAACACCATATATTTT. The chain uses TRBV20-1 and TRBJ1-3, with D possibly TRBD1 on 6 matching bases. The CDR3 has 14 amino acids. Looked up from germline, CDR1 is DFQATT and CDR2 is SNEGSKA (reference sequence). V gave up 0 bases and J gave up 5 bases, with 11 bases separating them.

This clonotype was recorded at least ten times. The V gene is TRBV25-1, the J gene TRBJ1-6; a weak D match, TRBD1 (5 bases). The germline V and J ends were trimmed by 3 bases and 2 bases, with 8 bases remaining between them. The V gene's germline CDR1 is MGHDK and CDR2 SYGVNS. The CDR3 consists of 15 residues. Here the CDR3 DNA reads TGTGCCAGCAGTGAGGGGGTGACCTATAATTCACCCCTCCACTTT. Encoded protein: CASSEGVTYNSPLHF.

At least ten counts were recorded for this clonotype. DNA for the CDR3: TGCAGCGTTGACGGGTCGAACACCGGGGAGCTGTTTTTT. As protein: CSVDGSNTGELFF. The genes are TRBV29-1 and TRBJ2-2; D ambiguous. Trimming took off 3 bases at V and 0 bases at J, with 5 bases between the two ends. Germline values: CDR1 SQVTM, CDR2 ANQGSEA. This CDR3 is built from 13 residues.

This clonotype came up many times. The CDR3 spells CASSLEAGGFEAFF. The CDR3 DNA sequence: TGTGCCAGCAGCTTGGAAGCAGGGGGCTTTGAAGCTTTCTTT. J is TRBJ1-1 and V is TRBV5-5; 8 bases are shared with TRBD1. This CDR3 is built from 14 residues. The V and J ends lost 0 bases and 7 bases, in that order; junction bases with no gene match: 5. Germline CDR1 SGHKS, CDR2 YYEKEE (reference sequence).

The chain joins TRBV24-1 to TRBJ2-3; the D call may be TRBD1 or TRBD2 (5 bases each). This CDR3 spans 18 amino acids. Trimming removed 3 bases from V and 1 base from J, with 19 bases in between. CDR1 is KGHDR and CDR2 is SFDVKD in the germline V gene. The CDR3 nucleotides are TGTGCCACCAGTGATAGAGGGGCGATGGGCCGCGGCACAGATACGCAGTATTTT. It translates to CATSDRGAMGRGTDTQYF.

The V gene is TRBV7-3, the J gene TRBJ2-3, with 12 bases lining up with TRBD2. The CDR3 contains 15 residues. V lost 5 bases, J lost 5 bases, and 5 bases stayed unmatched. From germline, CDR1 is SGHTA and CDR2 FQGTGA. The CDR3 loop reads CASSATSGGLDTQYF. CDR3 sequence (DNA): TGTGCCAGCAGCGCCACTAGCGGGGGGCTAGATACGCAGTATTTT. Variable domain in full (rest from reference TRBV7-3 and TRBJ2-3): GAGVSQTPSNKVTEKGKYVELRCDPISGHTALYWYRQSLGQGPEFLIYFQGTGAADDSGLPNDRFFAVRPEGSVSTLKIQRTERGDSAVYLCASSATSGGLDTQYFGPGTRLTVL.

The chain uses TRBV11-3 and TRBJ1-1, with TRBD1 matching over 12 bases. This CDR3 is built from 14 residues. Germline CDR1 SGHNT, CDR2 YENEEA. Unmatched junction bases numbered 12, after V lost 7 bases and J lost 12 bases. In DNA, the CDR3 is TGTGCCAGCATCATCGCCGGGACAGGGGGCTCGCCTTTCTTT. Its protein is CASIIAGTGGSPFF.